One sample yielded the 21 T cell receptor beta chains listed below, sequenced in a study of blood T cell repertoires in COVID-19. Method: immunoSEQ multiplex PCR; TCRdb's copy keeps in-frame clones and lacks some. Of roughly 400,000 clones listed, about 88% are singletons. The sequencing sample was made of PBMCs or T cells enriched from blood (not recorded which). The receptors derive from a woman aged 18 to 35 who had been exposed to COVID-19.

The rearrangement links TRBV29-1 to TRBJ2-1, with 8 bases lining up with TRBD2. Germline V gene sequence: CDR1 SQVTM, CDR2 ANQGSEA. V lost 7 bases to trimming and J lost 0 bases; unmatched junction nucleotides: 14. The CDR3 is 17 residues long. The CDR3 region is CSALGEAGADSYNEQFF. The CDR3 coding sequence is TGCAGCGCCCTGGGGGAAGCGGGAGCGGACTCCTACAATGAGCAGTTCTTC.

The chain links TRBV6-5 to TRBJ1-5, with 8 nucleotides matching TRBD1. Per germline, CDR1 MNHEY and CDR2 SVGAGI. The ends lost 4 bases at V and 6 bases at J; junction bases unmatched: 2. CDR3 size: 13 residues. As DNA, the CDR3 is TGTGCCAGCAGTTTCGACAGGGGTCAGCCCCAGCATTTT. Its protein product is CASSFDRGQPQHF.

V gene TRBV27 combines with J gene TRBJ2-1, with TRBD2 matching 10 bases. The CDR3 covers 14 residues. Trimming at V came to 7 bases and at J to 7 bases, leaving 7 bases not matched to a gene. Germline CDR1 and CDR2: MNHEY and SMNVEV (reference sequence). As DNA, the CDR3 is TGTGCCAGCAACATGGGACTAGCGCGTAATGAGCAGTTCTTC. This gives the protein CASNMGLARNEQFF.

This chain links TRBV5-1 with TRBJ2-7; no clear D. Trimming stripped 0 bases from V and 6 bases from J, with 10 bases between. Germline CDR1 and CDR2: SGHRS and YFSETQ. CDR3 size: 13 residues. The CDR3 reads CASSLAPLSEQYF. As DNA, the CDR3 is TGCGCCAGCAGCTTGGCCCCGCTAAGCGAGCAGTACTTC.

The chain recombines TRBV5-5 with TRBJ2-1; 11 bases are a match to TRBD2. This CDR3 comprises 15 residues. CDR1 is SGHKS and CDR2 is YYEKEE in the germline V gene (reference sequence). V shed 4 bases, J shed 4 bases, and the junction held 4 bases outside the gene matches. Written as DNA, the CDR3 is TGTGCCAGCAGCGAGGGACTAGCGGTATACAATGAGCAGTTCTTC. This gives the protein CASSEGLAVYNEQFF.

The gene calls are TRBV5-1 and TRBJ2-7, with TRBD2 as a possible D gene (5 bases). CDR3 length equals 16 residues. CDR1 and CDR2 (germline): SGHRS, YFSETQ. V lost 4 bases and J lost 6, with 23 bases in between. The CDR3 here is CASSLISIGGPFEQYF. In DNA, the CDR3 is TGCGCCAGCAGCCTAATCTCGATTGGCGGGCCATTCGAGCAGTACTTC. The complete variable domain, with remaining parts taken from reference TRBV5-1 and TRBJ2-7, reads KAGVTQTPRYLIKTRGQQVTLSCSPISGHRSVSWYQQTPGQGLQFLFEYFSETQRNKGNFPGRFSGRQFSNSRSEMNVSTLELGDSALYLCASSLISIGGPFEQYFGPGTRLTVT.

This clone was counted a single time. The genes are TRBV4-1 and TRBJ1-5, with 7 bases aligning to TRBD1. From germline, CDR1 is MGHRA and CDR2 YSYEKL. The ends lost 4 bases at V and 9 bases at J; junction bases unmatched: 15. This CDR3 spans 16 amino acids. The CDR3 loop is CASSRGQEGADRPQHF. CDR3 coding DNA: TGCGCCAGCAGCCGCGGACAGGAAGGTGCCGATCGGCCCCAGCATTTT.

Only one count was recorded for this clone. The chain combines TRBV7-8 with TRBJ1-6; the D gene is possibly TRBD1 (6 bases). Trimming shortened V by 5 bases and J by 9 bases, and 17 bases separated the two germline ends. From germline, CDR1 is SGHVS and CDR2 FQNEAQ. The CDR3 extends over 15 amino acids. In DNA, the CDR3 is TGTGCCAGCAGCCCAGGGGCAGGGCCACCTTCACCCCTCCACTTT. This encodes CASSPGAGPPSPLHF.

DNA of the CDR3: TGTGCCAGCAGTGAAGCACCAGGACAGGGGGGGGACGAGCAGTACTTC. Translated, it gives CASSEAPGQGGDEQYF. The chain employs TRBV2 and TRBJ2-7, with TRBD1 matching 10 bases. The germline gives CDR1 SNHLY, CDR2 FYNNEI. Trimming took 0 bases from V and 5 from J; bases not matched to a gene: 7. The CDR3 extends over 16 amino acids.

About this clone itself: The same CDR3 is also encoded by other DNA sequences in this sample. CDR3 residues: CASSLLAGVSDTQYF. The CDR3 bases are TGTGCCAGCAGCTTACTAGCGGGGGTATCAGATACGCAGTATTTT. This sequence joins TRBV7-2 and TRBJ2-3; 10 nucleotides match TRBD2. The CDR3 covers 15 residues. Germline V gene data show CDR1 as SGHTA and CDR2 as FQGNSA. V dropped 2 bases and J dropped 4; count of bases not matched to a gene: 3.

This clone was seen a handful of times. The V gene is TRBV3-1 (or the pseudogene TRBV3-2), the J gene TRBJ2-2; D is perhaps TRBD1 (6 bases). The CDR3 has 15 residues. Trimming pared 4 bases from V and 7 bases from J, leaving 16 bases between. Germline CDR1 is LGHDT and CDR2 is YNNKEL (reference sequence). The CDR3 DNA reads TGTGCCAGCAGCCCCCGGGCAGGGGCTGTCGGGGAGCTGTTTTTT. Its translation: CASSPRAGAVGELFF.

In nucleotides, the CDR3 is TGTGCCAGCAGTGAACAGGGGGCGAGCTCCTACGAGCAGTACTTC. Amino acids: CASSEQGASSYEQYF. J is TRBJ2-7 and V is TRBV6-1; 8 nucleotides align to TRBD1. Losses at the gene ends were 2 bases for V and 0 bases for J; bases not matched to a gene: 3. Germline V gives CDR1 MNHNS, CDR2 SASEGT. The CDR3 runs to 15 residues.

The chain's CDR3 is CASSPGTGDYGYTF. In DNA form, the CDR3 reads TGTGCCAGTAGTCCAGGGACAGGGGACTATGGCTACACCTTC. The chain combines TRBV19 with TRBJ1-2, with TRBD1 matching 10 bases. V shed 5 bases and J 3 bases; nucleotides not matched to a gene: 3. Germline lookup yields CDR1 LNHDA and CDR2 SQIVND (reference sequence). CDR3 length: 14 amino acids.

The count of this clone is one. The rearrangement uses TRBV20-1 and TRBJ1-4; D call uncertain. This CDR3 contains 15 residues. The germline V gene encodes CDR1 DFQATT and CDR2 SNEGSKA (reference sequence). The ends were cut back, 3 bases at V and 0 bases at J, with 11 bases in the middle. As DNA, the CDR3 is TGCAGTGCTAGTTCTGTTGTCGCAACTAATGAAAAACTGTTTTTT. It translates to CSASSVVATNEKLFF.

Notes on this clone: Other nucleotide sequences from this sample produce the same CDR3. This chain joins TRBV7-2 and TRBJ1-2; the D gene is possibly TRBD1 (5 bases). This CDR3 has 13 residues. Germline CDR1 reads SGHTA; CDR2 reads FQGNSA. Trimming left V 1 base short and J 5 bases short, with 8 bases between. The DNA for the CDR3 is TGTGCCAGCAGCTTAGTGGGGGGGTATGGCTACACCTTC. Translated: CASSLVGGYGYTF.

This chain links TRBV7-2 with TRBJ2-3, with 10 bases that match TRBD2. The CDR3 totals 16 residues. J lost 1 base, V lost 1 base, and 2 bases had no gene match. Germline CDR1 and CDR2: SGHTA and FQGNSA. The CDR3 loop is CASSLVGTSGTDTQYF. The CDR3 DNA is TGTGCCAGCAGCTTAGTGGGGACTAGCGGCACAGATACGCAGTATTTT.

This clone was seen once. The gene calls are TRBV5-1 and TRBJ2-7, with D possibly TRBD1 on 5 matching bases. V lost 1 base and J 4 bases, leaving 21 bases between the germline ends. There are 17 residues in the CDR3. CDR1 and CDR2 (germline): SGHRS, YFSETQ. The CDR3 spells CASSLNRTTPPHYEQYF. The CDR3 DNA follows: TGCGCCAGCAGCTTGAACAGGACCACACCACCTCATTACGAGCAGTACTTC.

The chain has TRBV7-9 and TRBJ1-3; D is perhaps TRBD1 (5 bases). CDR1 SEHNR and CDR2 FQNEAQ come from the germline V gene (reference sequence). The CDR3 extends over 15 amino acids. The ends were cut back, 2 bases at V and 0 bases at J, with 8 bases in the middle. As DNA, the CDR3 is TGTGCCAGCAGCTTATGGGGCTTCTCTGGAAACACCATATATTTT. Protein product: CASSLWGFSGNTIYF.

The chain recombines TRBV5-1 with TRBJ1-1; D gene ambiguous. Deletions cut 0 bases from V and 4 bases from J, with 10 bases between. The length of the CDR3 is 14 residues. Germline loops: CDR1 SGHRS, CDR2 YFSETQ. This chain's CDR3 is CASSLDRAGTEAFF. The CDR3 nucleotides are TGCGCCAGCAGCTTGGATAGGGCGGGCACTGAAGCTTTCTTT.

The V gene is TRBV7-8, the J gene TRBJ1-2; D gene uncertain. This CDR3 region has 14 residues. V lost 4 bases and J 8 bases, leaving 17 bases between the germline ends. Per germline, CDR1 SGHVS and CDR2 FQNEAQ. The CDR3 nucleotides read TGTGCCAGCAGCTCCACCGAGGTGCGGGGAGGCTACACCTTC. It codes for CASSSTEVRGGYTF.

This chain uses TRBV6-2 or TRBV6-3 with TRBJ2-7; D is ambiguous. The V gene lost 2 bases and the J gene lost 7 bases, with 9 bases spanning the gap. The CDR3 runs 12 residues. Germline loops: CDR1 MNHEY, CDR2 SVGEGT. The CDR3 nucleotides read TGTGCCAGCAGTTACCCGTCCCTGGAGCAGTACTTC. Translated, it gives CASSYPSLEQYF.